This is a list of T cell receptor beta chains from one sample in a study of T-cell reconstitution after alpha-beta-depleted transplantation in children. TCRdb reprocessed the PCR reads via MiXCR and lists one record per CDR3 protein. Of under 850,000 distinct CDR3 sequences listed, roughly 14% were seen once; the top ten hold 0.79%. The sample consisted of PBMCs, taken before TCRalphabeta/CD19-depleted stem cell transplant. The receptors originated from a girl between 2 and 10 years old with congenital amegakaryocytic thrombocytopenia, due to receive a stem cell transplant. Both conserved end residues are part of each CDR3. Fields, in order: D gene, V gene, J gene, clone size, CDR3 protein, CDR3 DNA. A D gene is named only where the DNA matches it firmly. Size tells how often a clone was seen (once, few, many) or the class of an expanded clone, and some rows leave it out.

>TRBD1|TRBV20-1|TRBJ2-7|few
CSASRGQGYEQYF
TGCAGTGCCAGCCGGGGACAGGGATACGAGCAGTACTTC
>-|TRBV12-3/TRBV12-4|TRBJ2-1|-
CASLSPKAPSYNEQFF
TGTGCCAGCCTTTCACCAAAGGCCCCTTCCTACAATGAGCAGTTCTTC
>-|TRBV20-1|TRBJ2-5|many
CSAKRLDLETQYF
TGCAGTGCCAAGCGGCTAGACTTAGAGACCCAGTACTTC
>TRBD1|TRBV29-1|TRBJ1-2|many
CSVENFRGRRNYGYTF
TGCAGCGTTGAGAATTTCAGGGGGCGGAGGAACTATGGCTACACCTTC
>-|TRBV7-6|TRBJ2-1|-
CASSLITISRVSYNEQFF
TGTGCCAGCAGCTTAATCACCATAAGTAGAGTATCCTACAATGAGCAGTTCTTC
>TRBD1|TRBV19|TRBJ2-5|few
CASSLDRVRRETQYF
TGTGCCAGTAGTCTCGACAGGGTGAGGCGAGAGACCCAGTACTTC
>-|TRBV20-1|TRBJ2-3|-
CSARPPEGKGRADTQYF
TGCAGTGCTAGACCGCCGGAGGGGAAGGGGCGGGCCGATACGCAGTATTTT
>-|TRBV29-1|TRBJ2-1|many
CSVVTNEQFF
TGCAGCGTAGTCACGAATGAGCAGTTCTTC
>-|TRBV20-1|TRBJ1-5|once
CSARVTGDQPQHF
TGCAGTGCTAGAGTAACGGGGGATCAGCCCCAGCATTTT
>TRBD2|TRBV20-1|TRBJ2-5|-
CSARDPLLAGFQETQYF
TGCAGTGCTAGAGATCCCCTACTAGCGGGATTCCAAGAGACCCAGTACTTC
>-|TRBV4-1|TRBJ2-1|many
CASSQDLFSYNEQFF
TGCGCCAGCAGCCAAGACTTGTTCTCCTACAATGAGCAGTTCTTC
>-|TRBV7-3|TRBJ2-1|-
CASSLMPVGYNEQFF
TGTGCCAGCAGCTTAATGCCTGTAGGGTACAATGAGCAGTTCTTC
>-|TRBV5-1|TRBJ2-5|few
CASRPGFFGPGQQETQYF
TGCGCCAGCCGACCCGGTTTTTTTGGCCCGGGGCAGCAAGAGACCCAGTACTTC
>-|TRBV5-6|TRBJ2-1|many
CASTVDPSSYNEQFF
TGTGCCAGCACCGTGGACCCGAGCTCCTACAATGAGCAGTTCTTC
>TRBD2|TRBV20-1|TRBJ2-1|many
CSASGRAFYNEQFF
TGCAGTGCTAGCGGGAGGGCCTTCTACAATGAGCAGTTCTTC
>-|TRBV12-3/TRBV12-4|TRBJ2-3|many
CATALRGAGTGGTDTQYF
TGTGCCACCGCCTTACGGGGTGCGGGAACCGGCGGGACAGATACGCAGTATTTT
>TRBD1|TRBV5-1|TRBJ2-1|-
CASSLVVGTGYNEQFF
TGCGCCAGCAGCTTGGTAGTAGGGACAGGGTACAATGAGCAGTTCTTC
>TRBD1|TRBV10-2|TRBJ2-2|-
CASSESKKAGGSGELFF
TGCGCCAGCAGTGAGTCGAAGAAGGCAGGGGGTTCCGGGGAGCTGTTTTTT
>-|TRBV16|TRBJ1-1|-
CASSPPRGSEAFF
TGTGCCAGCAGCCCTCCGCGCGGGTCCGAAGCTTTCTTT
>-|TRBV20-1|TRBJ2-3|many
CSASGLTDTQYF
TGCAGTGCTAGCGGTCTCACAGATACGCAGTATTTT
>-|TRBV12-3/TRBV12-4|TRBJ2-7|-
CASSLLRPFLGEQYF
TGTGCCAGCAGTCTTCTACGGCCGTTCCTAGGAGAGCAGTACTTC
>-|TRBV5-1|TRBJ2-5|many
CASSIQAVETQYF
TGCGCCAGCAGTATTCAAGCCGTGGAGACCCAGTACTTC
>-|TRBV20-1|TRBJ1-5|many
CSVGQPQHF
TGCAGTGTTGGCCAGCCCCAGCATTTT
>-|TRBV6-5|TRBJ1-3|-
CASSYRGATGNTIYF
TGTGCCAGCAGTTACCGAGGGGCGACCGGAAACACCATATATTTT
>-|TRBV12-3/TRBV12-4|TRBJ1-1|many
CASSLETGREVKAFF
TGTGCCAGCAGCCTTGAGACGGGGAGGGAGGTTAAAGCTTTCTTT
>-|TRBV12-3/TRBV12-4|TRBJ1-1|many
CASSSRMGRTEAFF
TGTGCCAGCAGTTCCCGGATGGGGAGGACTGAAGCTTTCTTT
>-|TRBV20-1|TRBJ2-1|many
CSATLGGDPYNEQFF
TGCAGTGCTACGCTTGGCGGGGACCCCTACAATGAGCAGTTCTTC
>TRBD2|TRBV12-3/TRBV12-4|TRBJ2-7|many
CASSPGLAIYEQYF
TGTGCCAGCAGCCCGGGACTAGCGATCTACGAGCAGTACTTC
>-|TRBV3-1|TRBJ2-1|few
CASRTSGRNEQFF
TGTGCCAGCAGGACATCGGGGCGAAATGAGCAGTTCTTC
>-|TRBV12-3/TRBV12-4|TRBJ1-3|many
CASSLGGNTIYF
TGTGCCAGCAGTCTCGGTGGAAACACCATATATTTT
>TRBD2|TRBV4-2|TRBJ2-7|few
CASSPSGVSSYEQYF
TGTGCCAGCAGCCCGAGCGGGGTTTCCTCCTACGAGCAGTACTTC
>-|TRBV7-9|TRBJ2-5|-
CASSDKDGRRRETQYF
TGTGCCAGCAGCGATAAAGACGGGAGACGGAGGGAGACCCAGTACTTC
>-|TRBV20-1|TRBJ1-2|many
CSASVNYGYTF
TGCAGTGCTAGCGTTAACTATGGCTACACCTTC
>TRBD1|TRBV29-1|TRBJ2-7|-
CSVEVTGGSYEQYF
TGCAGCGTTGAAGTCACAGGGGGCTCCTACGAGCAGTACTTC
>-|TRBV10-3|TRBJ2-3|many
CAISSGRRSRGTQYF
TGTGCCATCAGCTCGGGACGGCGATCGAGGGGGACGCAGTATTTT
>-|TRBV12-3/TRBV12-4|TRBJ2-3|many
CASRGYTDTQYF
TGTGCCAGCAGGGGGTACACAGATACGCAGTATTTT
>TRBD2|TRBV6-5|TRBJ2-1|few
CASGGSGREQFF
TGTGCCAGCGGGGGTAGCGGGAGAGAGCAGTTCTTC
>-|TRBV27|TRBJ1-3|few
CASSLTNSGNTIYF
TGTGCCAGCAGCTTGACTAACTCTGGAAACACCATATATTTT
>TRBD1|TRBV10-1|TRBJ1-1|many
CASRGQGRTEAFF
TGCGCCAGCAGGGGACAGGGACGAACTGAAGCTTTCTTT
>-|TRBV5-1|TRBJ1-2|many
CASSFSGDDYGYTF
TGCGCCAGCAGCTTTTCGGGGGACGACTATGGCTACACCTTC
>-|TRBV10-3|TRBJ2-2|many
CAISEAREVVGELFF
TGTGCCATCAGTGAGGCGCGGGAAGTCGTCGGGGAGCTGTTTTTT
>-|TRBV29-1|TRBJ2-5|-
CSVARGETQYF
TGCAGCGTTGCGAGGGGGGAGACCCAGTACTTC
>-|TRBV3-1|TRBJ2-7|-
CASSQDYTGFSYEQYF
TGTGCCAGCAGCCAAGATTATACGGGATTCTCCTACGAGCAGTACTTC
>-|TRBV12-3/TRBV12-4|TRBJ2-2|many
CASTPWRDTGELFF
TGTGCCAGCACCCCTTGGAGGGACACCGGGGAGCTGTTTTTT
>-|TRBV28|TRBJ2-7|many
CASRGLLNYEQYF
TGTGCCAGCAGAGGCCTTTTAAACTACGAGCAGTACTTC
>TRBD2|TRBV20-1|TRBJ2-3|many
CSARDFGTSGTDTQYF
TGCAGTGCTAGAGATTTTGGGACTAGCGGCACAGATACGCAGTATTTT
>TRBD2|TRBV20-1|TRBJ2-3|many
CSASSGSPDTQYF
TGCAGTGCTTCTAGCGGGAGCCCAGATACGCAGTATTTT